This T cell receptor (beta chain) was found in a study of T cell responses to AZD1222 COVID-19 vaccine. Study-wide background: Whether given at about 4 or about 12 weeks, second doses were pooled.

This clone has only a few counts. Its antigen remains unidentified. Findings of the study overall: Donors were mostly white British, more females; clonal diversity possibly underestimated. Unmutated variant regions reportedly attract nearly half of all spike-specific TCRs. Spike as a whole was targeted by vaccine-associated CD4 TCRs, dominant at 160-218 and 743-854.

The CDR3 spans 15 residues. Germline V CDR1 and CDR2: SQVTM, ANQGSEA. J gave up 1 base and V 0 bases, and 2 bases lay outside the gene matches. TCRdb keeps only in-frame clones here, not all; method: immunoSEQ multiplex PCR. The table has about 120,000 clones, about 91% seen once. This clonotype was sampled from an adult in good health. Sequenced material: peripheral blood, taken on day 0 of AZD1222 vaccination. The gene calls are TRBV29-1 and TRBJ2-2, with TRBD2 matching over 7 bases. CDR3 nucleotides: TGCAGCGTTGAAGAGGGGAGGGTGAACACCGGGGAGCTGTTTTTT. This sequence encodes CSVEEGRVNTGELFF.